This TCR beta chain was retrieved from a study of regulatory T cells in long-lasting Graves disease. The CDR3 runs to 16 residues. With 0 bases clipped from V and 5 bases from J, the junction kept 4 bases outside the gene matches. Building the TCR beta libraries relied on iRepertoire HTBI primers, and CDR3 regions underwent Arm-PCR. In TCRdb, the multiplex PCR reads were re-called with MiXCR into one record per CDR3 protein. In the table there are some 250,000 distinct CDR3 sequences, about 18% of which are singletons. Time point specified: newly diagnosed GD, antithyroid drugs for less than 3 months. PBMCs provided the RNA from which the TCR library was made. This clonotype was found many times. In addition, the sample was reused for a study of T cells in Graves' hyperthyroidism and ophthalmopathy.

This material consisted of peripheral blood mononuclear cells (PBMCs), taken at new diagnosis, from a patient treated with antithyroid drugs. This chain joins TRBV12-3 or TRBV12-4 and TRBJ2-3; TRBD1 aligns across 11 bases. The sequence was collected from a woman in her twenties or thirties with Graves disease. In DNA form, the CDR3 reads TGTGCCAGCAGTTTAGCAAGGACAGGGGGCGTAGATACGCAGTATTTT. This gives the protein CASSLARTGGVDTQYF.